This TCR beta chain was recorded in a study of blood T cell repertoires in COVID-19. Study overall: COVID-19 samples from acute and convalescent phases originated in the United States, Italy and Spain.

Recovery meant two consecutive negative NP/OP PCR tests, professional clearance, or resolved symptoms. This clone was found once. Generated by immunoSEQ multiplex PCR, the TCRdb table keeps only in-frame clones and is missing some. The sample lists approximately 290,000 clones; 80% to 90% were seen once. Sequencing was carried out using PBMCs or T cells enriched from blood (not recorded which). The receptor was derived from a woman in her twenties or thirties who had recovered from COVID-19.

DNA for the CDR3: TGTGCCAGCAGACGACAGGGGTCGCGGTACGAGCAGTACTTC. Translated: CASRRQGSRYEQYF. This chain links TRBV6-5 with TRBJ2-7; TRBD1 matches at 8 bases. Germline-derived CDR1 and CDR2 are MNHEY and SVGAGI. After removal of 6 bases from V and 4 bases from J, the junction contained 8 bases not matched to a gene. The CDR3 consists of 14 residues.